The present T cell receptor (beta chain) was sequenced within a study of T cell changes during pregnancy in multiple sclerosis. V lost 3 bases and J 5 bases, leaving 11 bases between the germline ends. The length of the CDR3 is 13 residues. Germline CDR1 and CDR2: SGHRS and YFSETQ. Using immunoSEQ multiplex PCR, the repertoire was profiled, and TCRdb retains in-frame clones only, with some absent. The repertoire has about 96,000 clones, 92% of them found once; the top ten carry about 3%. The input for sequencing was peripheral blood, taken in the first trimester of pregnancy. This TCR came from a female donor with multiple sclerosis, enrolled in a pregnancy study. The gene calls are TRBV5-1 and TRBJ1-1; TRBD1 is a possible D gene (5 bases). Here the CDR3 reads CASSSRPGTEAFF. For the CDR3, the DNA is TGCGCCAGCAGCTCGAGGCCAGGGACTGAAGCTTTCTTT.